Below, 6 T cell receptor beta chains from the same sample are listed, as sequenced in a study of shared clonotypes between healthy human individuals. Repertoires were generated with immunoSEQ multiplex PCR, while TCRdb's copy carries only in-frame clones and drops some. This table has over a million clones, about 76% appearing once. Sequencing input: memory CD4+ T cells sorted from blood. As to subset: CD45RA-negative fraction. The receptor source for this set is a man aged 18 to 30 in good health.

The chain combines TRBV27 with TRBJ2-7; 11 bases match TRBD1. The ends lost 3 bases at V and 7 bases at J; junction bases unmatched: 8. CDR3 length equals 15 residues. In germline, CDR1 is MNHEY, CDR2 SMNVEV (reference sequence). The CDR3 sequence is CASSFKTGTGGEQYF. Here the CDR3 DNA reads TGTGCCAGCAGTTTTAAAACCGGGACAGGGGGGGAGCAGTACTTC.

As DNA, the CDR3 is TGTGCCAGCAGGACTCTGGCAAGCTTCTATGGCTACACCTTC. Translating it yields CASRTLASFYGYTF. V and J are TRBV6-1 and TRBJ1-2; no clear D gene. Germline loops: CDR1 MNHNS, CDR2 SASEGT. The CDR3 is made up of 14 amino acids. Trimming took off 6 bases at V and 4 bases at J, with 15 bases between the two ends.

The chain uses TRBV4-3 and TRBJ2-5; 14 positions match TRBD2. Germline loops: CDR1 LGHNA, CDR2 YSLEER. J was trimmed by 6 bases and V by 0 bases; bases with no gene match: 6. The CDR3 is made up of 17 amino acids. The CDR3 reads CASSQDWGLAGEKTQYF. The CDR3 DNA sequence: TGCGCCAGCAGCCAAGATTGGGGACTAGCGGGAGAGAAGACCCAGTACTTC.

This clone was detected only a few times. The rearrangement links TRBV11-3 to TRBJ2-1; D not certain. Trimming stripped 3 bases from V and 3 bases from J, with 15 bases between. CDR3 length: 16 amino acids. Germline assignment: CDR1 SGHNT and CDR2 YENEEA. The CDR3: CASSFSSSAIYNEQFF. The CDR3 DNA reads as TGTGCCAGCAGCTTCTCCAGTTCGGCCATCTACAATGAGCAGTTCTTC.

The J gene is TRBJ2-7, the V gene TRBV5-5; possibly TRBD1 or TRBD2 for D (5 bases each). Per germline, CDR1 SGHKS and CDR2 YYEKEE (reference sequence). The CDR3 is 16 residues long. V lost 5 bases, J lost 5 bases, and 23 bases lay in between. The CDR3, as DNA: TGTGCCAGCAGGCAGTCAAATGGGGGTATCAAAAACGAGCAGTACTTC. Its translation is CASRQSNGGIKNEQYF.

This chain connects TRBV6-5 to TRBJ1-2; D call uncertain. This CDR3 has 13 residues. In germline, CDR1 is MNHEY, CDR2 SVGAGI. Trimming removed 2 bases at V and 4 bases at J, with 8 bases between. CDR3 coding DNA: TGTGCCAGCAGTTACGGACTCGTCTATGGCTACACCTTC. Translating gives CASSYGLVYGYTF.